Presented here are 21 T cell receptor beta chains from one specimen sequenced in a study of T cell responses to AZD1222 COVID-19 vaccine. Sequenced by immunoSEQ multiplex PCR; TCRdb stores in-frame clones only, minus some. The sample records approximately 110,000 clones, under 95% being singletons. The sample here was peripheral blood, taken on day 0 of AZD1222 vaccination. These receptors were taken from an adult in good health.

The genes are TRBV3-1 (or the pseudogene TRBV3-2) and TRBJ2-2, with D tentatively TRBD2 (6 bases). V dropped 2 bases and J dropped 4 bases, with 11 bases sitting between them. Germline V gene lookup returns CDR1 LGHDT and CDR2 YNNKEL (reference sequence). This CDR3 region has 15 residues. CDR3 sequence reads: CASSQRLGITGELFF. CDR3 nucleotide sequence: TGTGCCAGCAGCCAACGACTAGGTATCACCGGGGAGCTGTTTTTT.

The chain is built from TRBV30 and TRBJ1-4; a weak D match, TRBD1 (6 bases). Germline V gene sequence: CDR1 GTSNPN, CDR2 SVGIG (reference sequence). This CDR3 region has 13 residues. Trimming stripped 3 bases from V and 6 bases from J, with 11 bases between. CDR3 sequence (DNA): TGTGCCTGGAGCCGGGACACTGATGAAAAACTGTTTTTT. This sequence encodes CAWSRDTDEKLFF.

The chain links TRBV14 to TRBJ1-2; D is perhaps TRBD1 (5 bases). The CDR3 is 15 amino acids. V was clipped by 1 base and J by 7 bases, with 16 bases between them. Germline V lookup: CDR1 SGHDN, CDR2 FVKESK. CDR3 coding DNA: TGTGCCAGCAGCCAAGCCGCACAGGCCGGGCGTGGCTACACCTTC. It codes for CASSQAAQAGRGYTF. The whole variable domain, remainder taken from reference TRBV14 and TRBJ1-2, is EAGVTQFPSHSVIEKGQTVTLRCDPISGHDNLYWYRRVMGKEIKFLLHFVKESKQDESGMPNNRFLAERTGGTYSTLKVQPAELEDSGVYFCASSQAAQAGRGYTFGSGTRLTVV.

The chain employs TRBV5-1 and TRBJ1-4; D is possibly TRBD1 (5 bases). This CDR3 spans 14 amino acids. V lost 0 bases to trimming and J lost 8 bases, with 11 bases between them. Germline lookup yields CDR1 SGHRS and CDR2 YFSETQ. The DNA for the CDR3 is TGCGCCAGCAGCTTGGAGGGGATGGGGGAAAAACTGTTTTTT. This sequence encodes CASSLEGMGEKLFF.

The table lists this clone with a count of one. This chain connects TRBV3-1 (or the pseudogene TRBV3-2) to TRBJ1-2; D is uncertain. The CDR3 is 15 residues long. V was trimmed by 1 base and J by 3 bases, leaving 12 bases between them. The germline V gene encodes CDR1 LGHDT and CDR2 YNNKEL (reference sequence). DNA for the CDR3: TGTGCCAGCAGCCAAGTGGGCAGTGAGGACTATGGCTACACCTTC. Its protein product is CASSQVGSEDYGYTF.

The rearrangement joins TRBV7-2 to TRBJ2-2; D remains unclear. Per the germline V gene, CDR1 is SGHTA and CDR2 is FQGNSA. Trimming left V 4 bases short and J 1 base short, with 10 bases between. CDR3 length: 15 residues. The CDR3 coding sequence is TGTGCCAGCAGCTACCAGACATTGAACACCGGGGAGCTGTTTTTT. Its protein is CASSYQTLNTGELFF. The variable domain in full, completed from reference TRBV7-2 and TRBJ2-2, reads GAGVSQSPSNKVTEKGKDVELRCDPISGHTALYWYRQSLGQGLEFLIYFQGNSAPDKSGLPSDRFSAERTGGSVSTLTIQRTQQEDSAVYLCASSYQTLNTGELFFGEGSRLTVL.

This clone was seen only once. J is TRBJ2-3 and V is TRBV30; the match to TRBD1 covers 9 bases. CDR1 is GTSNPN, CDR2 SVGIG, per germline (reference sequence). V was clipped by 4 bases and J by 3 bases; unmatched bases: 5. The CDR3 spans 14 residues. The CDR3: CAWKPGQGTDTQYF. CDR3 DNA sequence: TGTGCCTGGAAACCGGGACAGGGAACAGATACGCAGTATTTT.

The chain employs TRBV3-1 (or the pseudogene TRBV3-2) and TRBJ2-5, with 13 positions matching TRBD2. The CDR3 loop spans 17 amino acids. The germline gives CDR1 LGHDT, CDR2 YNNKEL (reference sequence). Trimming cost V 1 base and J 5 bases; bases outside gene matches: 7. The DNA for the CDR3 is TGTGCCAGCAGCCAAGGGGGACTAGCGGGAACAGGGGAGACCCAGTACTTC. Its translation is CASSQGGLAGTGETQYF.

The V gene is TRBV9, the J gene TRBJ1-4; TRBD1 agrees at 8 bases. Germline V CDR1 and CDR2: SGDLS, YYNGEE. The CDR3 runs 15 residues. Germline trimming cut 2 bases from V and 8 bases from J; bases unmatched to any gene: 8. CDR3 amino acids: CASSVRTGLGEKLFF. CDR3 nucleotide sequence: TGTGCCAGCAGCGTTAGGACAGGGCTTGGGGAAAAACTGTTTTTT.

The CDR3 coding sequence is TGTGCCTGGGGGGAGGGGGGACTTACCTACGAGCAGTACTTC. Translation gives CAWGEGGLTYEQYF. V gene TRBV30 combines with J gene TRBJ2-7; D perhaps matches TRBD2 (7 bases). In germline, CDR1 is GTSNPN, CDR2 SVGIG (reference sequence). V gave up 5 bases and J gave up 2 bases, with 16 bases separating them. The CDR3 has 14 residues.

The J gene is TRBJ2-1, the V gene TRBV7-3; TRBD1 aligns across 9 bases. The germline V gene has CDR1 SGHTA and CDR2 FQGTGA. The CDR3 loop spans 15 amino acids. Trimming at V came to 5 bases and at J to 7 bases, leaving 9 bases not matched to a gene. CDR3 in DNA: TGTGCCAGCAGCCTGACCGGGACAGGGATAAATGAGCAGTTCTTC. Translation gives CASSLTGTGINEQFF.

This chain connects TRBV9 to TRBJ2-2, with 9 nucleotides matching TRBD2. Germline V lookup: CDR1 SGDLS, CDR2 YYNGEE. The CDR3 is 16 amino acids. V shed 4 bases and J 5 bases; nucleotides not matched to a gene: 9. As DNA, the CDR3 is TGTGCCAGCAGCCCACGGGGAGCGGGGGGTACCGGGGAGCTGTTTTTT. Protein: CASSPRGAGGTGELFF.

This chain joins TRBV7-3 and TRBJ2-1; D is unresolved. CDR3 length equals 14 residues. Germline V gives CDR1 SGHTA, CDR2 FQGTGA. V was cut by 4 bases and J by 5 bases, with 12 bases left in between. CDR3: CASSSRKTDNEQFF. The CDR3 nucleotides read TGTGCCAGCAGCTCGAGAAAAACCGACAATGAGCAGTTCTTC.

The V and J genes are TRBV2 and TRBJ1-5; D is unclear. Trimming stripped 0 bases from V and 9 bases from J, with 12 bases between. The CDR3 consists of 14 residues. The V gene's germline CDR1 is SNHLY and CDR2 FYNNEI. The DNA for the CDR3 is TGTGCCAGCAGTGAAGCCAGCATCCGGGGGCCCCAGCATTTT. Translating gives CASSEASIRGPQHF.

The chain links TRBV5-1 to TRBJ1-2; D uncertain. CDR1 is SGHRS, CDR2 YFSETQ, per germline. CDR3 length: 15 amino acids. V was cut by 0 bases and J by 0 bases, with 9 bases left in between. The CDR3 is CASSLAGEANYGYTF. DNA of the CDR3: TGCGCCAGCAGCTTGGCAGGAGAAGCTAACTATGGCTACACCTTC.

This clone has a single count. The CDR3 bases are TGTGCCAGCTCACCACCCGACAGGTCATTAAACACTGAAGCTTTCTTT. Translating gives CASSPPDRSLNTEAFF. V usage is TRBV18 and J usage is TRBJ1-1, with D possibly TRBD1 on 6 matching bases. Trimming removed 0 bases at V and 2 bases at J, with 13 bases between. This CDR3 is 16 amino acids long. In germline, CDR1 is KGHSH, CDR2 LQKENI. The variable domain in full, completed from reference TRBV18 and TRBJ1-1, reads NAGVMQNPRHLVRRRGQEARLRCSPMKGHSHVYWYRQLPEEGLKFMVYLQKENIIDESGMPKERFSAEFPKEGPSILRIQQVVRGDSAAYFCASSPPDRSLNTEAFFGQGTRLTVV.

This chain connects TRBV9 to TRBJ1-3, with 10 bases that match TRBD1. The CDR3 extends over 17 amino acids. The V and J ends lost 4 bases and 4 bases, in that order; junction bases with no gene match: 11. Germline V gene lookup returns CDR1 SGDLS and CDR2 YYNGEE. The DNA of the CDR3 is TGTGCCAGCAGCCCACGGACAGGGGGATCGTCAGGAAACACCATATATTTT. Amino acid sequence: CASSPRTGGSSGNTIYF.

This chain links TRBV11-2 with TRBJ1-4, with unresolved D. CDR1 and CDR2 (germline): SGHAT, FQNNGV. The V and J ends lost 4 bases and 8 bases respectively, with 17 bases between them. CDR3 length: 15 amino acids. The CDR3 loop reads CASSSLKGLREKLFF. The CDR3 bases are TGTGCCAGCAGCTCCCTTAAAGGCTTGAGGGAAAAACTGTTTTTT.

This sequence joins TRBV11-2 and TRBJ2-7, with 7 nucleotides matching TRBD1. This CDR3 region has 12 residues. Germline values: CDR1 SGHAT, CDR2 FQNNGV. Trimming removed 7 bases from V and 4 bases from J; junction bases left unmatched: 4. The CDR3 nucleotides are TGTGCCAGCAAGGCGGACAGGTACGAGCAGTACTTC. Translated: CASKADRYEQYF.

V gene TRBV10-3 combines with J gene TRBJ1-2, with 12 bases aligning to TRBD1. V trimming: 7 bases; J trimming: 4 bases; junction bases outside the gene matches: 13. This CDR3 has 17 amino acids. The V gene's germline CDR1 is ENHRY and CDR2 SYGVKD. CDR3 in DNA: TGTGCCATCAACACCGGGACAGGGGGCAGTTTAGGCTATGGCTACACCTTC. Translating gives CAINTGTGGSLGYGYTF.

V is TRBV11-3 and J is TRBJ1-3; D is ambiguous. CDR3 size: 15 residues. Germline V gene lookup returns CDR1 SGHNT and CDR2 YENEEA. Trimming pared 5 bases from V and 0 bases from J, leaving 11 bases between. The DNA for the CDR3 is TGTGCCAGCAGCCCCGGAGCAGTCTCTGGAAACACCATATATTTT. It yields the protein CASSPGAVSGNTIYF.